Detailed here is one TCR beta chain. Its target is not known. Terminally differentiated effector memory CD45RA+ cells were excluded from the naive CD8 cells, which were CD45RO-negative and positively selected for CCR7. Germline lookup yields CDR1 SGHDT and CDR2 YYEEEE. V lost 4 bases and J lost 5, with 19 bases in between. The CDR3 contains 15 residues. These data are taken from a study of shared clonotypes between healthy human individuals. Study-level results: Generation probabilities were higher for clonotypes shared across all four sorted-subset donors than for unshared ones.

Produced via immunoSEQ multiplex PCR; TCRdb's table is partial and in-frame only. The table includes roughly 810,000 clones, 90% to 97% detected once. This chain joins TRBV5-6 and TRBJ2-7, with D uncertain. The sequencing input was naive CD8+ T cells sorted from blood. This TCR came from a man between 25 and 39 years old in good health. In DNA form, the CDR3 reads TGTGCCAGCAGCCCAATCGGAAGCTCGCCTGACGAGCAGTACTTC. Its protein product is CASSPIGSSPDEQYF.